Below are 8 T cell receptor beta chains sequenced from a single sample in a study of T cell repertoires in cytomegalovirus infection. TCRdb re-derived calls from the reads in MiXCR, one entry per CDR3 protein. The sample carries around 740,000 distinct CDR3 sequences, about a third recorded once. The sequenced sample consisted of PBMCs. The receptors shown here come from a human donor in good health (CMV status not recorded). Some clones in this sample may be carry-over from other donors' samples.

There are many counts of this clonotype. V gene TRBV5-1 combines with J gene TRBJ2-5; 10 bases are shared with TRBD1. CDR1 is SGHRS and CDR2 is YFSETQ in the germline V gene. This CDR3 is built from 16 residues. J lost 2 bases, V lost 4 bases, and 8 bases had no gene match. In DNA, the CDR3 is TGCGCCAGCAGCCGGGGGGGGACAGGGGCGCAAGAGACCCAGTACTTC. Residues: CASSRGGTGAQETQYF.

This chain uses TRBV6-1 with TRBJ1-2; weak D call: TRBD1 (5 bases). The CDR3 covers 13 residues. Germline V gene data show CDR1 as MNHNS and CDR2 as SASEGT. V was cut by 6 bases and J by 8 bases, with 16 bases left in between. The CDR3 protein is CASRSPGREGYTF. DNA of the CDR3: TGTGCCAGCAGATCCCCAGGGAGAGAGGGCTACACCTTC.

This clonotype was found once. This sequence joins TRBV5-4 and TRBJ2-1, with unresolved D. The germline gives CDR1 SGHNT, CDR2 YYREEE (reference sequence). The CDR3 is made up of 12 amino acids. The germline V and J ends were trimmed by 3 bases and 10 bases, with 11 bases remaining between them. DNA of the CDR3: TGTGCCAGCAGCTCGAACCGGTGGGAGCAGTTCTTC. Residues: CASSSNRWEQFF.

The chain combines TRBV15 with TRBJ1-5; 8 positions agree with TRBD1. CDR1 is LNHNV and CDR2 is YYDKDF in the germline V gene (reference sequence). V lost 2 bases to trimming and J lost 6 bases; unmatched junction nucleotides: 9. CDR3 length equals 16 residues. The CDR3 reads CATSRSSGGASQPQHF. CDR3 nucleotide sequence: TGTGCCACCAGCAGAAGCTCAGGGGGCGCGAGTCAGCCCCAGCATTTT.

The chain employs TRBV12-3 or TRBV12-4 and TRBJ2-7, with unresolved D. The V end was cut by 5 bases, the J end by 2 bases, with 13 bases between. The CDR3 totals 14 residues. In DNA, the CDR3 is TGTGCCAGCAGTCCTAGTCGCCAGCCCTACGAGCAGTACTTC. It is translated as CASSPSRQPYEQYF.

This clonotype turned up a few times. The V and J genes are TRBV29-1 and TRBJ1-2; D remains ambiguous. Trimming removed 6 bases at V and 4 bases at J, with 12 bases between. CDR3 length: 12 residues. Germline V gene data show CDR1 as SQVTM and CDR2 as ANQGSEA. CDR3 loop: CSVEIGFYGYTF. In nucleotides, the CDR3 is TGCAGCGTAGAGATAGGGTTCTATGGCTACACCTTC.

This clonotype was detected only once. The chain links TRBV29-1 to TRBJ1-3; D is ambiguous. Germline CDR1 SQVTM, CDR2 ANQGSEA. This CDR3 is built from 12 residues. The germline V and J ends were trimmed by 6 bases and 0 bases, with 6 bases remaining between them. CDR3 in DNA: TGCAGCGTGACTTACTCTGGAAACACCATATATTTT. This codes for CSVTYSGNTIYF.

On this clonotype: The CDR3 end shows no conserved phenylalanine or tryptophan, and so a read error is likely. V and J are TRBV5-1 and TRBJ2-5; TRBD2 aligns across 11 bases. J lost 5 bases, V lost 4 bases, and 1 base had no gene match. The CDR3 is 13 residues long. CDR1 and CDR2 (germline): SGHRS, YFSETQ. In nucleotides, the CDR3 is TGCGCCAGCAGCGTAGCGGGAGGGGAGACCCAGTACTTA. Protein product: CASSVAGGETQYL.